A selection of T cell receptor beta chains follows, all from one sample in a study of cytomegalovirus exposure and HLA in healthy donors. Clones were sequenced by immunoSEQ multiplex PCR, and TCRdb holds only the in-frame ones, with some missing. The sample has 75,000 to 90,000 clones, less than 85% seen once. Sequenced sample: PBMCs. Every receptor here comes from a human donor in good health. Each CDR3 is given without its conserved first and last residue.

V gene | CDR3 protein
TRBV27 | ASSLAGAIAYEQY
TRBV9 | ASSVGRGGLYEQY
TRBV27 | ASSPTTAGGPGYNEQF
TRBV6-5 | ASSPDRGHNEQF
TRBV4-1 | ASSRPGQGLEQY
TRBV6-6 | ASTENEWNTEAF
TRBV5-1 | ASSFPGQGDTQY
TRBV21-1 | ASSTGRPRTGSPCEQY
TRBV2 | ASQGTETQY
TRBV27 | ASSLAPLQGMKNIQY
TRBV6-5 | ASSPQGSQPQN
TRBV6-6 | ASSYSTPMNTEAF
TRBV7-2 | ASSFVGQGGTEAF
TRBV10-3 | AISEEAGGPYEQY
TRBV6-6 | ASSHGTEIAKNIQY
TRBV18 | ASSPPFPGSHEQY
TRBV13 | ASSLGGTEALNTIY
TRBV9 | ASSVGSMGRASGANVLT
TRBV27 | ASRRLNEKLF
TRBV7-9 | ASSSEQVNTEAF
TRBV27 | ASSAGTNTGELF
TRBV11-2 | ASSFLGQGKEKLF
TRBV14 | ASSQDFLLDRPTDTQY
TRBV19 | ASSIVSGDQPQH
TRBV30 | AWRATAFYSGANVLT
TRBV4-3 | ASSQSGGGYNEQF
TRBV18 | ASSPPEKPTDTQY
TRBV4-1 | ASSLGAYNEQF
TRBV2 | ASSQNTGELF
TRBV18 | ASSLPLGGSTDTQY
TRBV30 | AWSVGLPLH
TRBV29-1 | SVVSPSGVSYEQY
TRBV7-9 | ASSLARGGMSSYNEQF
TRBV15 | ATSPRSEVGDTQY
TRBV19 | ASSFPGLKNTEAF
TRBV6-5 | ASRTNYGYT
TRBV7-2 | ASSRGTSVFQETQY
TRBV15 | ATRENMNTEAF
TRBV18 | ASSHSQSYEQY
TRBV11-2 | ASSFGGMVEAF
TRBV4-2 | ASSSGTGGTDTQY
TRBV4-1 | ASSQEAVGGSPLAKNIQY
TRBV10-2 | ASNEIEDTDTQY
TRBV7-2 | ASSKSDRTRETQY
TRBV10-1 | ASSPGGSSYNEQF